This TCR beta chain was profiled in a study of blood T cells in healthy people across ages (dated by TCRdb to 2013 to 2016). The study in broad terms: In model experiments, template switching captured roughly one uniquely barcoded TCR beta cDNA molecule for every two T cells. Using deep sequencing normalized with unique cDNA molecular identifiers, the study measured how TCR beta repertoire diversity changes with age. Four age groups were formed from the donors: young (average about 15 years), middle-aged (approximately 39), aged (roughly 59) and long-lived (around 82). To avoid experimental bias, donors of different ages were randomly spread across the sequencing lanes. The study analyzed two additional independent replicas of 1 million unique cDNA reads from the same blood draw for two donors, one aged 18 to 30 and one aged 80 or older. Results and caveats for the whole study, not just this receptor: Because the CMV infection status of the donors was unknown, age-related changes in expanded clonotypes may potentially have been confounded. Conclusive comparison of naive and antigen-experienced compartments was prevented by the profiling of bulk unsorted PBMCs. The percentage of naive T cells measured by flow cytometry correlated strongly with observed TCR beta diversity. Estimates of total diversity based on one million sequenced T cells were regarded as lower bounds and as underestimates. Observed TCR beta diversity per million T cells fell roughly linearly with age, and a significant reduction was already apparent by age roughly 40. Compared with the aged group, the long-lived group had more naive CD4+ T cells, fewer expanded clones and increased TCR diversity, a pattern suggesting age selection.

Receptor libraries were prepared by 5' RACE. These reads were obtained on an Illumina HiSeq 2500. A second PCR of about 7 to 12 cycles was run with a J-beta primer mix and a sample-barcoded 5' primer. Each TCR beta cDNA molecule received a unique molecular identifier from a template-switch 5' adaptor carrying 12 random nucleotides. At least 2.5 million CDR3-containing paired-end reads were obtained from each sample. First-strand cDNA synthesis was performed from all RNA using the Mint cDNA synthesis kit, with priming by a TRBC-specific oligonucleotide. All cDNA was treated with uracil-DNA glycosylase and then went through a first 18-cycle PCR with the universal primers M1SS and BC2_uni_R. The paper's data handling went like this. Normalization of each sample was performed by random selection of 1 million high-quality reads, each carrying a distinct molecular identifier. Instead of being binned into consensus sequences, reads that shared molecular identifiers were thrown out. MiTCR, set to a Q25 quality threshold and the strictest error-elimination algorithm, was used for CDR3 identification, clonotype clustering and error correction. A nonparametric unseen species model using Euler transformation provided a lower-bound estimate of total TCR beta diversity. TCRdb reprocessed the public reads (quality trimming at Q25 with fastp, clone calling with MiXCR) and kept in-frame beta chains. Merged by CDR3 protein, the rows form single entries marked with the most common genes and DNA. TCRdb's processing, not the authors', yielded these V and J calls. For this sample the table gives under 1 million distinct CDR3 sequences, of which roughly 44% were detected only once. Of the sample, around 21% is held by the ten largest clones.

CDR1 and CDR2 are drawn from the germline V gene (reference sequence): LNHNV, YYDKDF. The trim is 2 bases for V and 2 bases for J, with a gap of 10 bases between the germline ends. The CDR3 starts with the cysteine, ends with the phenylalanine, and has 15 residues. Only CDR3 DNA remains: 45 bases, in frame from the first base. Systemically healthy Caucasian individuals from Russia, approximately 39 in total and aged about 6 to 90 years, were included as donors. Around 10 milliliters of peripheral blood were collected from each donor into EDTA-treated Vacutainer tubes. Ficoll-Paque density-gradient centrifugation was used to isolate PBMCs, with at least 6.5 million per sample. Trizol reagent was used to extract total RNA from the PBMCs, yielding at least 5.5 micrograms per sample. For every donor, an aliquot of PBMCs went through flow cytometry to measure the percentages of naive CD45RAhigh/CD27high T cells.

About this clonotype: Its antigen specificity is not known. No much larger clonotype is one base removed from it; base qualities were not supplied.

The material sequenced was blood. The source of this sequence is a man aged 60 to 69 in good health. The chain was built from TRBV15 and TRBJ2-1; possibly the D gene is TRBD1, per 6 matching bases. The nucleotide sequence is given as TGTGCCACCAGCAGATCTACAGGGACCTACAATGAGCAGTTCTTC. This yields the protein CATSRSTGTYNEQFF.